This T cell receptor (beta chain) is from a study of glioma-infiltrating T cells. This clonotype was found a few times. Using RNA template, CDR3s of TCR alpha and beta were amplified with iRepertoire arm-PCR. TCRdb re-called the multiplex PCR reads through MiXCR, storing one row per CDR3 protein. The sample has about 140,000 distinct CDR3 sequences; about two fifths are singletons. This CDR3 is built from 15 residues. The germline V gene encodes CDR1 SGHTA and CDR2 FQGNSA. Trimming at V came to 5 bases and at J to 4 bases, leaving 5 bases not matched to a gene. This chain uses TRBV7-2 with TRBJ1-5; 10 positions match TRBD1. Input material: glioma tissue, nonneoplastic brain tissue, or PBMCs (not recorded which). The sequence was collected from a human donor with low-grade glioma or glioblastoma, undergoing nonglioma brain surgery, or in good health (not recorded which). The CDR3 reads CASSPGTGANQPQHF. The CDR3 bases are TGTGCCAGCAGCCCAGGGACAGGGGCAAATCAGCCCCAGCATTTT.